The sequence of this TCR beta chain was determined in a study of T-cell reconstitution after alpha-beta-depleted transplantation in children. Study outcomes and limitations: From newly produced T cells came most of the T-cell counts and diversity one year after transplant. It was surviving recipient T cells and thymic progenitors that gave some patients high TCRbeta diversity at day 60.

The CDR3 spans 13 residues. The ends lost 0 bases at V and 5 bases at J; junction bases unmatched: 1. Germline V lookup: CDR1 SQVTM, CDR2 ANQGSEA. A TCRbeta library incorporating unique molecular identifiers was prepared. TCRdb re-analysed the PCR reads in MiXCR, keeping a single row per CDR3 protein. The sample shows hundreds of thousands of distinct CDR3 sequences, under 15% of them seen only once. This clonotype was seen many times. Its target is not known. The sample consisted of PBMCs, taken before TCRalphabeta/CD19-depleted stem cell transplant. This sequence originates from a girl aged 2 to 10 with congenital amegakaryocytic thrombocytopenia, due to receive a stem cell transplant. The gene calls are TRBV29-1 and TRBJ1-2; TRBD1 agrees at 9 bases. The CDR3 DNA sequence: TGCAGCGTTGAAGAACAGGGGGCGTATGGCTACACCTTC. Amino acids: CSVEEQGAYGYTF.